A single T cell receptor (beta chain) is shown here with its context. Its cognate antigen is unknown. Assay: immunoSEQ multiplex PCR; the TCRdb copy retains only in-frame clones and omits some. Of tens of thousands of clones listed, roughly nine tenths were seen once; the top ten hold around 28%. CDR3 length: 15 amino acids. J lost 4 bases, V lost 2 bases, and 5 bases had no gene match. Germline assignment: CDR1 SGHTA and CDR2 FQGTGA. The data are from a study of OX40 agonist ivuxolimab in advanced cancers. In the study overall: Melanoma, hepatocellular carcinoma, head and neck or renal cell cancer occurred in dose-escalation patients. Partial responses, seen in three patients, involved one hepatocellular carcinoma and two cutaneous melanomas.

The study's findings and limits: CD4+ and CD8+ blood T cells expanded clonally by week 6 at 0.1 to 3.0 mg/kg.

Blood got drawn at baseline, again on cycle 4 day 1, and then on cycle 7 day 1. The source is an adult with an advanced solid tumor such as melanoma, head and neck, liver or kidney cancer. This chain connects TRBV7-3 to TRBJ2-1; 7 bases align to TRBD2. The material was CD4+ or CD8+ T cells sorted from blood, obtained in a trial of the OX40 agonist ivuxolimab. The CDR3 reads CASSLYTGGYNEQFF. The CDR3 nucleotides are TGTGCCAGCAGCTTATACACGGGAGGATACAATGAGCAGTTCTTC.